This TCR beta chain was recovered during a study of T-cell reconstitution after alpha-beta-depleted transplantation in children. The CDR3 contains 18 residues. Trimming removed 8 bases from V and 0 bases from J, with 20 bases in between. Unique molecular identifiers were incorporated into the prepared TCRbeta library. From the PCR reads, TCRdb called clonotypes with MiXCR, one entry per CDR3 protein. The table records roughly 180,000 distinct CDR3 sequences, 13% to 15% of them present only once. V and J are TRBV12-3 or TRBV12-4 and TRBJ1-6; D uncertain. The sample here was PBMCs from the stem cell graft donor, taken from the stem cell graft. The source of this sequence is a human donor who donated a stem cell graft to a child with acute lymphoblastic leukemia. CDR3 in DNA: TGTGCCAGCGGAACGAATGAGGATCCGAGCTCCTATAATTCACCCCTCCACTTT. It yields the protein CASGTNEDPSSYNSPLHF.